This TCR beta chain was documented in a study of cytotoxic CD8 clonotypes in ibrutinib-treated CLL. Across the study: For this cohort, patients were some eleven relapsed/refractory and some 15 treatment-naive, while 17 were IGHV unmutated. Partial responders about 25, complete 2; about twelve progressed and some 14 stayed in remission by median around 6 years. General study points: Rising at ibrutinib response, clonality subsequently fell back toward baseline at progression.

Profiling relied on immunoSEQ multiplex PCR, and the TCRdb table lists in-frame clones only, not all of them. The sample carries 73,000 or so clones, approximately 70% recorded once. Germline V gene lookup returns CDR1 SGHRS and CDR2 YFSETQ. V trimming: 4 bases; J trimming: 6 bases; junction bases outside the gene matches: 6. This CDR3 has 15 residues. On this clone: Antigen specificity is unknown.

The sample here was PBMCs, taken after 12 months of ibrutinib treatment. This TCR was sampled from a human donor with chronic lymphocytic leukemia. The chain joins TRBV5-1 to TRBJ1-4; the match to TRBD1 covers 10 bases. CDR3 loop: CASSGLDRGDEKLFF. The CDR3 nucleotides read TGCGCCAGCAGCGGATTGGACAGGGGGGATGAAAAACTGTTTTTT.